This T cell receptor (beta chain) was sequenced during a study of T cell responses to AZD1222 COVID-19 vaccine. Study-wide background: Analysis merged second doses at about 4 or about 12 weeks. Study-wide results and caveats: The donors showed a predominance of white British ancestry and of females, with possible underestimation of clonal diversity. The repertoires were collected only after the peak T cell response. Spike-spanning, vaccine-associated CD4 TCRs were dominant at 160-218 and 743-854.

Method: immunoSEQ multiplex PCR; TCRdb's copy keeps in-frame clones and lacks some. The table includes under 35,000 clones, 65% to 90% detected once. Germline V gives CDR1 MNHNS, CDR2 SASEGT. The CDR3 length is 16 residues. Trimming cost V 2 bases and J 2 bases; bases outside gene matches: 5. To note about this clone: Its antigen is unidentified.

The material sequenced was peripheral blood, taken on day 0 of AZD1222 vaccination. The chain combines TRBV6-1 with TRBJ1-3; 8 nucleotides line up with TRBD1. The source is an adult in good health. The chain's CDR3 is CASSEYRGLAGNTIYF. CDR3 nucleotide sequence: TGTGCCAGCAGTGAATACAGGGGGTTGGCTGGAAACACCATATATTTT.